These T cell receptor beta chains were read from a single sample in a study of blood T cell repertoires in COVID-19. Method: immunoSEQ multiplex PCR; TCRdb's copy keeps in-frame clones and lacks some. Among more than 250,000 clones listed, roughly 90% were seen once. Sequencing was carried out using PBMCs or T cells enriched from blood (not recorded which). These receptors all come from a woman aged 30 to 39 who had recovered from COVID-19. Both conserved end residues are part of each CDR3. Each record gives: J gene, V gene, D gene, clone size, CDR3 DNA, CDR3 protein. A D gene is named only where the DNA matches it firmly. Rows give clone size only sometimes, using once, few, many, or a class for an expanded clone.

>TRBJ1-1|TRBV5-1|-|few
TGCGCCAGCAGCTTGAATGCGGCCCGGAACACTGAAGCTTTCTTT
CASSLNAARNTEAFF
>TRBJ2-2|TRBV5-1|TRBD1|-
TGCGCCAGCAGCAAGAGACAGGGATCGAACACCGGGGAGCTGTTTTTT
CASSKRQGSNTGELFF
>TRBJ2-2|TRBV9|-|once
TGTGCCAGCGGACTTCCGAACACCGGGGAGCTGTTTTTT
CASGLPNTGELFF
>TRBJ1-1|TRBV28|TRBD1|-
TGTGCCAGCAGTTTAAAGTCAGGGGGCTTGAACACTGAAGCTTTCTTT
CASSLKSGGLNTEAFF
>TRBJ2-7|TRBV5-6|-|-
TGTGCCAGCAGCTTGTGGGGGGACAGCTATTACGAGCAGTACTTC
CASSLWGDSYYEQYF
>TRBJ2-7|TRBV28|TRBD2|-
TGTGCCAGCAGTTTAGGCCTAGCGGGAGTCAACAACGAGCAGTACTTC
CASSLGLAGVNNEQYF
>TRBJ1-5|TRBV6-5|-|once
TGTGCCAGCATAAACGGGAGGGGCAATCAGCCCCAGCATTTT
CASINGRGNQPQHF
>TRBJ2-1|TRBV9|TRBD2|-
TGTGCCAGCAGCCCGGGAGGAGGGGCGCTTTACAATGAGCAGTTCTTC
CASSPGGGALYNEQFF
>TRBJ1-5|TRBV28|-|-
TGTGCCAGCAGCCTCGGGTATCAGCCCCAGCATTTT
CASSLGYQPQHF
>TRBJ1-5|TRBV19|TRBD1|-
TGTGCCAGTAGTATTGACAGGGGAAGTAGTCAGCCCCAGCATTTT
CASSIDRGSSQPQHF
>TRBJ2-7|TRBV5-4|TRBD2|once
TGTGCCAGCAGCTTGGAACAAATTAGCGGGACCCTTTCCTACGAGCAGTACTTC
CASSLEQISGTLSYEQYF
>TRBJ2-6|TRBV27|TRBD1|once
TGTGCCAGCAGTCCCGGGACAGGGGCGGCTGGGGCCAACGTCCTGACTTTC
CASSPGTGAAGANVLTF
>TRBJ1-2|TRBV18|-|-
TGTGCCAGCTCACAAACGGGGGATTATGGCTACACCTTC
CASSQTGDYGYTF
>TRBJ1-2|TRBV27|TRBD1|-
TGTGCCAGCAGTAAAGGACAGGGGGATGGCTACACCTTC
CASSKGQGDGYTF
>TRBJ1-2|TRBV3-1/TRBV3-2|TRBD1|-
TGTGCCAGCGGGGGACAGGGGAGCGGCTATGGCTACACCTTC
CASGGQGSGYGYTF
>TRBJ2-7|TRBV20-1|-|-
TGCAGTGCTATTGGAGCCTACGAGCAGTACTTC
CSAIGAYEQYF
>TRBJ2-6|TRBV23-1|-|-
TGCGCCAGCAGTCAAGGGCGGGTACACCCCTCGGCCAACGTCCTGACTTTC
CASSQGRVHPSANVLTF
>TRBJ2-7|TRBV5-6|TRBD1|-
TGTGCCAGCAGCTTGGAGGCATGGACAGGGGGCTTCGAGCAGTACTTC
CASSLEAWTGGFEQYF
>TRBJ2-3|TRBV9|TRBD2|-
TGTGCCAGCAGTGTTGCGGGAGGCCCGGTGGATACGCAGTATTTT
CASSVAGGPVDTQYF
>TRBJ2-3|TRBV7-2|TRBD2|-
TGTGCCAGCAGCTTTGGACTAGCGGGGAGCACAGATACGCAGTATTTT
CASSFGLAGSTDTQYF
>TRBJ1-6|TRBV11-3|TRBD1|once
TGTGCCAGCAGCCGAGGACAGGGGGAGAATTCACCCCTCCACTTT
CASSRGQGENSPLHF
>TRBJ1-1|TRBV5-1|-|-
TGCGCCAGCAGCTTGGCGGGGCCGGGGGACACTGAAGCTTTCTTT
CASSLAGPGDTEAFF
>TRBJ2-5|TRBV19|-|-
TGTGCCAGTGCTAACAGGGACCGGGGCCTTAAAGAGACCCAGTACTTC
CASANRDRGLKETQYF
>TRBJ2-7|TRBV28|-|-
TGTGCCAGCAGCACCACAAACAGGGTTTCCGAGCAGTACTTC
CASSTTNRVSEQYF
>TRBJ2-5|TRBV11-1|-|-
TGTGCCAGCAGCTCGGACAGCTTCACGTACCAAGAGACCCAGTACTTC
CASSSDSFTYQETQYF
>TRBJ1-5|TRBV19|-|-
TGTGCCAGTAGTTTGGTGGAACAGGGCAATCAGCCCCAGCATTTT
CASSLVEQGNQPQHF
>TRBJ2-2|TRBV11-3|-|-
TGTGCCAGCAGCACGGCGGGCACCGGGGAGCTGTTTTTT
CASSTAGTGELFF
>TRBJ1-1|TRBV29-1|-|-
TGCAGCGTTGATAACGGGTGGGTGAACACTGAAGCTTTCTTT
CSVDNGWVNTEAFF
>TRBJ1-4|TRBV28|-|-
TGTGCCAGCAGTCCTGACAGGACTAATGAAAAACTGTTTTTT
CASSPDRTNEKLFF
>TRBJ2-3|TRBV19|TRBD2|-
TGTGCCAGTACCGAACGGACTAGCGGGGGTATCACAGATACGCAGTATTTT
CASTERTSGGITDTQYF
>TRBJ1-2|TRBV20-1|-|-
TGCAGTGTGCGGGCGTCCGGGGGCTACACCTTC
CSVRASGGYTF
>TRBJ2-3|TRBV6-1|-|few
TGTGCCAGCAGTGAAAGTGGCAGGGCAGATACGCAGTATTTT
CASSESGRADTQYF
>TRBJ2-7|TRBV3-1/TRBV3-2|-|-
TGTGCCAGCAGCCAATGCCAGGGTACCTACGAGCAGTACTTC
CASSQCQGTYEQYF
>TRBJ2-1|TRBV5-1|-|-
TGCGCCAGCAGCTTGGAGGGACTCGCTGGCAATGAGCAGTTCTTC
CASSLEGLAGNEQFF
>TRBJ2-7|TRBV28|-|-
TGTGCCAGCACCACTGGACAGACCTACGAGCAGTACTTC
CASTTGQTYEQYF
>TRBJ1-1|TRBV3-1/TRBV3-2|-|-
TGTGCCAGCAGCCATTGGGGGGGTGAGGGTACTTTCTTT
CASSHWGGEGTFF
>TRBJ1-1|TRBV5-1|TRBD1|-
TGCGCCAGCAGCCCTCTACCGGGACAGCGGACTGAAGCTTTCTTT
CASSPLPGQRTEAFF
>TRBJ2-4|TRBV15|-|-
TGTGCCACCAGCAGAGATCCTACAGGGCTGTACATTCAGTACTTC
CATSRDPTGLYIQYF
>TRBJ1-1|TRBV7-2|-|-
TGTGCCAGCAGCTTGGGCTTAGGCACTGAAGCTTTCTTT
CASSLGLGTEAFF
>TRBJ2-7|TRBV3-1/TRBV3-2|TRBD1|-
TGTGCCAGCAGCCGAGGGACAGGGATCTACGAGCAGTACTTC
CASSRGTGIYEQYF
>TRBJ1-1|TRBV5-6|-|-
TGTGCCAGCAGCTTGGGACTTACAATGAACACTGAAGCTTTCTTT
CASSLGLTMNTEAFF
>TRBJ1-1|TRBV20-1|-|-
TGCAGTGCTGCCGGGAACACTGAAGCTTTCTTT
CSAAGNTEAFF
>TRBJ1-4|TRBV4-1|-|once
TGCGCCAGCAGCCGCCCTCAGGGAGGTGATGAAAAACTGTTTTTT
CASSRPQGGDEKLFF
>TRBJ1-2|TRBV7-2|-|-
TGTGCCAGCAGCCCGGACAGCTATGGCTACACCTTC
CASSPDSYGYTF
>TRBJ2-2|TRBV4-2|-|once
TGTGCCAGCAGCCAAGGACCCGGACAGAACACCGGGGAGCTGTTTTTT
CASSQGPGQNTGELFF
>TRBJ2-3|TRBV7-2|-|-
TGTGCCAGCAGCTTAGGGTCTAGCCCAGATACGCAGTATTTT
CASSLGSSPDTQYF
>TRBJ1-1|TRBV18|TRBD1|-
TGTGCCAGCTCACCGGGGACAGGGAACACTGAAGCTTTCTTT
CASSPGTGNTEAFF
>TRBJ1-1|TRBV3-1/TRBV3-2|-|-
TGTGCCAGCAGCCCCGGGGAGGGGAGAACTGAAGCTTTCTTT
CASSPGEGRTEAFF
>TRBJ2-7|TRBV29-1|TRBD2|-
TGCAGCGTCGGGGGGGGACACTTCTACGAGCAGTACTTC
CSVGGGHFYEQYF
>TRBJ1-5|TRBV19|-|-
TGTGCCAGTAGCCAAGACAGCTATAGCAATCAGCCCCAGCATTTT
CASSQDSYSNQPQHF
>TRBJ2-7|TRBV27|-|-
TGTGCCAGCAGTGTAGACAGGACTTTCTACGAGCAGTACTTC
CASSVDRTFYEQYF
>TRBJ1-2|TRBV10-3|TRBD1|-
TGTGCCATTGAGAGGACAGGGGGCGGCTACACCTTC
CAIERTGGGYTF